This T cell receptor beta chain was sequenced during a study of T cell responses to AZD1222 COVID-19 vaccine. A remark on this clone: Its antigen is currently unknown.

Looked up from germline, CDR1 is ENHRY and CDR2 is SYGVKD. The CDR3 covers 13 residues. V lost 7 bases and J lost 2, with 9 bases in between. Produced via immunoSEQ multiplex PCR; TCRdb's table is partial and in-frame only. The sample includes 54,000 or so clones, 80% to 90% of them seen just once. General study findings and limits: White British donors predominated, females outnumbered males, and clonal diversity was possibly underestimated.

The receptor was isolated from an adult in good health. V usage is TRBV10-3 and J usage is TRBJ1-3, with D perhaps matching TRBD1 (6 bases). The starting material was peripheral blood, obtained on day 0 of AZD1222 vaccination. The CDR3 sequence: CAITRTAGNTIYF. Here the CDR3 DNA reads TGTGCCATCACTCGGACAGCTGGAAACACCATATATTTT.